The sequence of this T cell receptor beta chain was determined in a study of Graves' ophthalmopathy and Graves' hyperthyroidism. The ends were cut back, 1 base at V and 8 bases at J, with 14 bases in the middle. Germline V lookup: CDR1 LGHDT, CDR2 YNNKEL (reference sequence). This CDR3 has 14 residues. The authors used Ficoll-Paque density gradient centrifugation to separate PBMCs. The input was around 9.9 ml of fresh peripheral blood. From RNA, the CDR3 regions of TCR beta chains were amplified and sequenced. The authors performed first-round RT-PCR with HTBI primers and then a second-round multiplex PCR. TCRdb reprocessed the multiplex PCR reads via MiXCR and lists one record per CDR3 protein. The sample records about 160,000 distinct CDR3 sequences, 30% to 45% being singletons. This clonotype was counted many times.

This sequence joins TRBV3-1 and TRBJ1-2, with D unclear. The receptor was isolated from a woman aged 40 to 55 with Graves' ophthalmopathy. The sample consisted of peripheral blood. CDR3 bases: TGTGCCAGCAGCCAAGTCGATGTGGGAGGAGGCTACACCTTC. Its protein is CASSQVDVGGGYTF.